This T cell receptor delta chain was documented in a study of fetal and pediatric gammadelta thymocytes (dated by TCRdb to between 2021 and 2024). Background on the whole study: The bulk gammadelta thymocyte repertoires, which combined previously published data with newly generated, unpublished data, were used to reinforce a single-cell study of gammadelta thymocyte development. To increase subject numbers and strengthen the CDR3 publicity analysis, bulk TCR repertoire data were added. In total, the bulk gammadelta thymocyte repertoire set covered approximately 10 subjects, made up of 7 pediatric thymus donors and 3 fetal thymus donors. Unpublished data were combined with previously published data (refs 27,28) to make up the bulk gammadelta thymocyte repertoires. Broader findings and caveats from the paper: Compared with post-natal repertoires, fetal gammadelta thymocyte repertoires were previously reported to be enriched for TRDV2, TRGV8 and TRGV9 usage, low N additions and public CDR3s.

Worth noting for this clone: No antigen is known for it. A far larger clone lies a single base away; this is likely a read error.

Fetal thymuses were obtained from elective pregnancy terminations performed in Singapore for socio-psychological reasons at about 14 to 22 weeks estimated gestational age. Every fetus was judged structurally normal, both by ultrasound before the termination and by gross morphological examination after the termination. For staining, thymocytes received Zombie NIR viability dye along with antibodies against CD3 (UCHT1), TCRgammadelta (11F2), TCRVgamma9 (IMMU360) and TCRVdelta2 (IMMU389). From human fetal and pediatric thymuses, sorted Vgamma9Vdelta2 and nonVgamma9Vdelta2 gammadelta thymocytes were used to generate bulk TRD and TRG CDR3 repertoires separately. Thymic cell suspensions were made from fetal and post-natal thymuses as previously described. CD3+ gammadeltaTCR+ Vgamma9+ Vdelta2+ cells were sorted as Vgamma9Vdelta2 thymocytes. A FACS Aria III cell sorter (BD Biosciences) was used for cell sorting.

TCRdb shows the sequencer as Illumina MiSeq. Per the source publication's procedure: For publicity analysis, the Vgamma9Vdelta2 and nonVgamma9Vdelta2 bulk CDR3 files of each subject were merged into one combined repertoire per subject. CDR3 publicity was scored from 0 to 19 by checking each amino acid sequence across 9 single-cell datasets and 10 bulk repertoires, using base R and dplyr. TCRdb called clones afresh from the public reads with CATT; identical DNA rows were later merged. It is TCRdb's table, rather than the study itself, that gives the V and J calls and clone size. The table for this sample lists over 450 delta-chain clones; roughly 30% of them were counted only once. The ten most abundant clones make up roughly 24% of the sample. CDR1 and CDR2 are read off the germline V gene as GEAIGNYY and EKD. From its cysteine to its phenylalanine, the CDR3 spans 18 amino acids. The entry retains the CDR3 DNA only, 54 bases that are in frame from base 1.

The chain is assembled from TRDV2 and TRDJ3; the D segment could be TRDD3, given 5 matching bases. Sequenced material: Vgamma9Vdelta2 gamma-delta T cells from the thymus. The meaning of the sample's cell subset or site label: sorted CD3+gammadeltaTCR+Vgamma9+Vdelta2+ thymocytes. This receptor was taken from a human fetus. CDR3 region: CACDTGGPSSWDPRQMFF. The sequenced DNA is TGTGCCTGTGACACCGGGGGCCCCAGCTCCTGGGACCCCCGACAGATGTTTTTC.